A selection of T cell receptor beta chains follows, all from one sample in a study of cytomegalovirus exposure and HLA in healthy donors. This table comes from immunoSEQ multiplex PCR, and its TCRdb copy is limited to in-frame clones, with some not included. In the table there are under 200,000 clones, 75% to 80% of which are singletons. Material: PBMCs. Source of these receptors: a man aged 45 to 65 in good health and CMV-seropositive. Both conserved end residues are part of each CDR3. The order of the fields is clone size, D gene, V gene, J gene, CDR3 DNA, CDR3 protein. D genes are given only for firm matches. Only some rows state a clone size, as once, few, many or a class for expanded clones.

abundance: -
d_gene: -
v_gene: TRBV5-1
j_gene: TRBJ2-3
CDR3nt: TGCGCCAGCAGCTTTGAAGGGGGGGGTAGCACAGATACGCAGTATTTT
CDR3aa: CASSFEGGGSTDTQYF

abundance: once
d_gene: TRBD1
v_gene: TRBV5-5
j_gene: TRBJ2-7
CDR3nt: TGTGCCAGCAGCTTCGGGACAGGGACCGCCGAGCAGTACTTC
CDR3aa: CASSFGTGTAEQYF

abundance: -
d_gene: -
v_gene: TRBV29-1
j_gene: TRBJ2-3
CDR3nt: TGCAGCGTTGAACAAGACTACACAGATACGCAGTATTTT
CDR3aa: CSVEQDYTDTQYF

abundance: -
d_gene: -
v_gene: TRBV4-2
j_gene: TRBJ1-1
CDR3nt: TGTGCCAGCAGCCAAGGGAGACAGCCGAACACTGAAGCTTTCTTT
CDR3aa: CASSQGRQPNTEAFF

abundance: -
d_gene: -
v_gene: TRBV6-1
j_gene: TRBJ1-2
CDR3nt: TGTGCCAGCAGTGAACACAGGGATCTGGGCTACACCTTC
CDR3aa: CASSEHRDLGYTF

abundance: -
d_gene: -
v_gene: TRBV5-1
j_gene: TRBJ1-1
CDR3nt: TGCGCCAGCAGCTTGGGAGACACCCTAAACACTGAAGCTTTCTTT
CDR3aa: CASSLGDTLNTEAFF

abundance: -
d_gene: TRBD1
v_gene: TRBV5-4
j_gene: TRBJ1-2
CDR3nt: TGTGCCAGCAGCACCTTTACCGGACAGGAGAACTATGGCTACACCTTC
CDR3aa: CASSTFTGQENYGYTF

abundance: -
d_gene: TRBD1
v_gene: TRBV7-7
j_gene: TRBJ1-1
CDR3nt: TGTGCCAGCAGTCAAGGACAGGGGGGAAAGGCTTTCTTT
CDR3aa: CASSQGQGGKAFF

abundance: -
d_gene: -
v_gene: TRBV6-5
j_gene: TRBJ2-7
CDR3nt: TGTGCCAGCAGCCAAGGGGGTTTCACTAGGGAGCAGTACTTC
CDR3aa: CASSQGGFTREQYF

abundance: -
d_gene: TRBD1
v_gene: TRBV6-1
j_gene: TRBJ1-2
CDR3nt: TGTGCCAGCAGTCAACAGGGGAGCTTCTATGGCTACACCTTC
CDR3aa: CASSQQGSFYGYTF

abundance: -
d_gene: TRBD2
v_gene: TRBV19
j_gene: TRBJ2-2
CDR3nt: TGTGCCAGTAGTAACTTGCGGGGGGGCCGGGACACCGGGGAGCTGTTTTTT
CDR3aa: CASSNLRGGRDTGELFF

abundance: -
d_gene: TRBD2
v_gene: TRBV11-3
j_gene: TRBJ2-3
CDR3nt: TGTGCCAGCAGCCCAGGACTAGCGGGCACAGATACGCAGTATTTT
CDR3aa: CASSPGLAGTDTQYF

abundance: -
d_gene: -
v_gene: TRBV28
j_gene: TRBJ1-2
CDR3nt: TGTGCCAGCAGTTTACCCCAGGTTCGCGGCTACACCTTC
CDR3aa: CASSLPQVRGYTF

abundance: -
d_gene: TRBD1
v_gene: TRBV9
j_gene: TRBJ1-1
CDR3nt: TGTGCCAGCAGCTTCCGAGGGGGCGGTACTGAAGCTTTCTTT
CDR3aa: CASSFRGGGTEAFF

abundance: -
d_gene: -
v_gene: TRBV10-3
j_gene: TRBJ1-1
CDR3nt: TGTGCCGCCTCCGAGGAGGGGAACACTGAAGCTTTCTTT
CDR3aa: CAASEEGNTEAFF

abundance: -
d_gene: TRBD2
v_gene: TRBV28
j_gene: TRBJ2-7
CDR3nt: TGTGCCAGCAGTCCCCACCGAGGGAGCGGGGGGGCCCACGAGCAGTACTTC
CDR3aa: CASSPHRGSGGAHEQYF